The source of this TCR beta chain is a study of T cells in Graves' hyperthyroidism and ophthalmopathy. Overall study findings and caveats: In the blood, most expanded thyroid clonotypes above 0.001 appeared as well. It was a median about seven months before onset that the model predicted ophthalmopathy.

The V segment lost 0 bases and the J segment 0 bases; nucleotides outside the gene matches: 7. Per germline, CDR1 KGHSH and CDR2 LQKENI. The CDR3 is 17 residues long. Recently diagnosed hyperthyroidism of less than 2 months' duration affected patients aged 18 to 65. In making diagnoses, clinical symptoms, serum thyroxine and TRAb, thyroid ultrasound and orbital computed tomography were all used. What was amplified from RNA transcripts were TCR beta CDR3 regions. Researchers ran a first-round RT-PCR on the TCR CDR3 using the HTBI primer set. In TCRdb, the multiplex PCR reads were re-called with MiXCR into one record per CDR3 protein. Among 350,000 or so distinct CDR3 sequences listed, roughly 18% were seen once. Note on this clonotype: Its antigen is currently unknown.

Sample: blood. This sequence joins TRBV18 and TRBJ2-7; TRBD1 aligns across 8 bases. This receptor was obtained from a woman aged 50 to 60 with Graves' hyperthyroidism. This chain's CDR3 is CASSPPRTGSSSYEQYF. The CDR3 region has the DNA TGTGCCAGCTCACCACCCCGGACAGGGTCGAGCTCCTACGAGCAGTACTTC.